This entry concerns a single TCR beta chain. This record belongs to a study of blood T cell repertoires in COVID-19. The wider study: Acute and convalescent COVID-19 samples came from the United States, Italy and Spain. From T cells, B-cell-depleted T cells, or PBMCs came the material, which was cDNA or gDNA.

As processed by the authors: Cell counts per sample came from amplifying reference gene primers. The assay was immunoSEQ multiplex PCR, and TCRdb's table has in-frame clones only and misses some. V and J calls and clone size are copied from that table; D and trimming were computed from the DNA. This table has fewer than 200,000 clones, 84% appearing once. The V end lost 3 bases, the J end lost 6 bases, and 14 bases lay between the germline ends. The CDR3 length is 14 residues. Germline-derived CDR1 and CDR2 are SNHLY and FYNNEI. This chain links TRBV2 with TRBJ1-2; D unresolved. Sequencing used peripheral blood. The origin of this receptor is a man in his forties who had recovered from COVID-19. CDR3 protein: CASSERWQWNGYTF. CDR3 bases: TGTGCCAGCAGTGAGAGGTGGCAGTGGAATGGCTACACCTTC. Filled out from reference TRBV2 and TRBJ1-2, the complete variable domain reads EPEVTQTPSHQVTQMGQEVILRCVPISNHLYFYWYRQILGQKVEFLVSFYNNEISEKSEIFDDQFSVERPDGSNFTLKIRSTKLEDSAMYFCASSERWQWNGYTFGSGTRLTVV.